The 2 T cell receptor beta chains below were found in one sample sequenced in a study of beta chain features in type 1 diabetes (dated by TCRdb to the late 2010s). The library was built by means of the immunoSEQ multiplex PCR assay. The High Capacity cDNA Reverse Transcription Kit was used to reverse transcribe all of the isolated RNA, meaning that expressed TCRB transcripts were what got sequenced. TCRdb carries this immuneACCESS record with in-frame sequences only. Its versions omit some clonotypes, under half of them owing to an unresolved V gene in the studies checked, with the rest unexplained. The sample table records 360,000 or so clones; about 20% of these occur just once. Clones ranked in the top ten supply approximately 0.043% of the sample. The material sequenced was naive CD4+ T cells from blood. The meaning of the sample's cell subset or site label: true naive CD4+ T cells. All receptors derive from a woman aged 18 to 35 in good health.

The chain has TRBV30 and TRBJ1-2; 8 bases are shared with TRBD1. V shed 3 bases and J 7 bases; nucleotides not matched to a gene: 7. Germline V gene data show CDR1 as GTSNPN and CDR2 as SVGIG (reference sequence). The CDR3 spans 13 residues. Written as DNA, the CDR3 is TGTGCCTGGAGCCCAGGGGGCCCCCTTGGCTACACCTTC. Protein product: CAWSPGGPLGYTF. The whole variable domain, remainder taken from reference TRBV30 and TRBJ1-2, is SQTIHQWPATLVQPVGSPLSLECTVEGTSNPNLYWYRQAAGRGLQLLFYSVGIGQISSEVPQNLSASRPQDRQFILSSKKLLLSDSGFYLCAWSPGGPLGYTFGSGTRLTVV.

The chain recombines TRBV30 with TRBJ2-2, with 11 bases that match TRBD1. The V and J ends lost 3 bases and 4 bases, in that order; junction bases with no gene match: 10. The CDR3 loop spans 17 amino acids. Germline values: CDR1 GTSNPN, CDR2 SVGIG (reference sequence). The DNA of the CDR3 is TGTGCCTGGAGCGACACCGGACAGGGGGCGCGCACCGGGGAGCTGTTTTTT. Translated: CAWSDTGQGARTGELFF.